This is a list of T cell receptor beta chains from one sample in a study of long-term antiretroviral therapy in people with HIV. Assay used: immunoSEQ multiplex PCR; TCRdb lists only in-frame clones, some missing. There are about 23,000 clones in the sample; about four fifths occur only once, and 4.5% to 6% lies in the top ten. Sample: unsorted PBMCs, taken 0.3 years after starting antiretroviral therapy. The receptors were sampled from a man in his fifties with HIV. CDR3s include the opening cysteine and the closing phenylalanine or tryptophan. A D gene is named only where the DNA matches it firmly. Part of the rows lack a size; the others show once, few, many or a class for expanded clones.

j_call | clone_size | v_call | d_call | cdr3_nt | cdr3_aa
TRBJ2-7 | few | TRBV7-9 | . | TGTGCCAGCAGCTTAGCGGCTACCTACGAGCAGTACTTC | CASSLAATYEQYF
TRBJ1-2 | . | TRBV5-3 | . | TGTGCCAGAAGCTTTAATTTTGGCTACACCTTC | CARSFNFGYTF
TRBJ2-3 | . | TRBV27 | . | TGTGCCAGCAGTTCGACTGCTAGCACAGATACGCAGTATTTT | CASSSTASTDTQYF
TRBJ2-7 | . | TRBV19 | . | TGTGCCAGTAGTCCCGGGGTGGGGCCCTACGAGCAGTACTTC | CASSPGVGPYEQYF
TRBJ1-1 | . | TRBV7-2 | . | TGTGCCAGCAGCACACTGACAGCGAACACTGAAGCTTTCTTT | CASSTLTANTEAFF
TRBJ1-5 | . | TRBV28 | . | TGTGCCAGCAGTTTAGACACCTGGGGAGACAATCAGCCCCAGCATTTT | CASSLDTWGDNQPQHF
TRBJ1-1 | . | TRBV4-1 | . | TGCGCCAGCAGCCGCCCCCGGGGGGGGATCTCCACTGAAGCTTTCTTT | CASSRPRGGISTEAFF
TRBJ2-3 | once | TRBV5-6 | . | TGTGCCAGCAGCTTGCGGGTAAGGGATGGAGATACGCAGTATTTT | CASSLRVRDGDTQYF
TRBJ1-6 | few | TRBV7-9 | . | TGTGCCAGCAGCACCGCCCGGCTTTCACCCCTCCACTTT | CASSTARLSPLHF
TRBJ2-7 | . | TRBV6-5 | . | TGTGCCAGCAGTGGCGGGACGCTGAGCTCCTACGAGCAGTACTTC | CASSGGTLSSYEQYF
TRBJ1-1 | . | TRBV5-1 | TRBD1 | TGCGCCAGCAGCTTCACAGGGGTTGGAGCTTTCTTT | CASSFTGVGAFF
TRBJ2-7 | . | TRBV10-3 | . | TGTGCCATCAGTGAGTCAGAAGGTAGCAGGTCCTACGAGCAGTACTTC | CAISESEGSRSYEQYF
TRBJ2-7 | . | TRBV7-9 | TRBD2 | TGTGCCAGCAGTTTCGGGCTGGGGGGGGGCTACGAGCAGTACTTC | CASSFGLGGGYEQYF
TRBJ2-7 | . | TRBV30 | . | TGTGCCTGGAGTCATGGCAGGGTGGAGCAGTACTTC | CAWSHGRVEQYF
TRBJ1-4 | . | TRBV7-2 | TRBD1 | TGTGCCAGCAGCTTTTCGGACTTTCAGGGGGAAGTACTGTTTTTT | CASSFSDFQGEVLFF
TRBJ2-7 | . | TRBV10-3 | TRBD1 | TGTGCCGCAATCGGGACAGGGGTTAACTACGAGCAGTACTTC | CAAIGTGVNYEQYF
TRBJ1-2 | . | TRBV6-6 | . | TGTGCCAGCGATCCGGGGGGTTATGGCTACACCTTC | CASDPGGYGYTF
TRBJ1-6 | . | TRBV27 | . | TGTGCCAGCAGGCCTTATAATTCACCCCTCCACTTT | CASRPYNSPLHF
TRBJ1-5 | . | TRBV7-9 | . | TGTGCCAGCAGCTTAGAGGGGCGCCAGGATCAGCCCCAGCATTTT | CASSLEGRQDQPQHF
TRBJ2-6 | . | TRBV4-3 | . | TGCGCCAGCAGCCAAGATCAAAGCTCTGGGGCCAACGTCCTGACTTTC | CASSQDQSSGANVLTF
TRBJ2-2 | . | TRBV11-3 | TRBD1 | TGTGCCAGCAACCGGCGGACAGGGAACACCGGGGAGCTGTTTTTT | CASNRRTGNTGELFF
TRBJ1-2 | . | TRBV6-5 | TRBD1 | TGTGCCAGCAGGCAACAGGGGAAGGGCTACACCTTC | CASRQQGKGYTF
TRBJ2-6 | . | TRBV13 | TRBD1 | TGTGCCAGCAGCAAGGCGATTTGGACAGGGCTTTTAGGGGCCAACGTCCTGACTTTC | CASSKAIWTGLLGANVLTF
TRBJ2-2 | . | TRBV4-3 | . | TGCGCCAGCAGCCCCGGTGGAGGGTACACCGGGGAGCTGTTTTTT | CASSPGGGYTGELFF
TRBJ2-7 | few | TRBV7-3 | . | TGTGCCAGCAGCTTAGGAGGTAGGGGCATCCGGTCGGGAGAGCAGTACTTC | CASSLGGRGIRSGEQYF
TRBJ2-7 | . | TRBV6-6 | TRBD1 | TGTGCCAGCAGTTACCGATTATGGGGACAGGATTACGAGCAGTACTTC | CASSYRLWGQDYEQYF
TRBJ2-7 | once | TRBV18 | TRBD2 | TGTGCCAGCTCACCAACGACTAGCGATTCCTACGAGCAGTACTTC | CASSPTTSDSYEQYF
TRBJ1-2 | few | TRBV7-9 | . | TGTGCCAGCAGACTAGAAGATGATGGCTACACCTTC | CASRLEDDGYTF
TRBJ2-1 | . | TRBV19 | TRBD2 | TGTGCCAGTAGTCCGGGACTAGCGGGAGGGCCGGGCAATGAGCAGTTCTTC | CASSPGLAGGPGNEQFF
TRBJ1-4 | . | TRBV5-1 | . | TGCGCCAGCAGCTTGGGCGGCAATAATGAAAAACTGTTTTTT | CASSLGGNNEKLFF
TRBJ1-2 | few | TRBV6-5 | . | TGTGCCAGCAGTTGGGACGGTTGGAATGGCTACACCTTC | CASSWDGWNGYTF
TRBJ2-7 | . | TRBV5-1 | . | TGCGCCAGCAGCCCGGGCTCAGAGGGAGAGCAGTACTTC | CASSPGSEGEQYF
TRBJ1-2 | . | TRBV11-2 | . | TGTGCCAGCAGCTCCCCTTTCAGGGTATTTGGCTACACCTTC | CASSSPFRVFGYTF
TRBJ2-3 | . | TRBV11-3 | TRBD2 | TGTGCCAGCAGCTTAGAACTCGGACTAGCGGGTAGCACAGATACGCAGTATTTT | CASSLELGLAGSTDTQYF
TRBJ1-1 | . | TRBV18 | . | TGTGCCAGCTCACCCCGTTTGAACACTGAAGCTTTCTTT | CASSPRLNTEAFF
TRBJ2-1 | . | TRBV7-9 | . | TGTGCCAGCAGCTCCTCGACAGCAACCTACAATGAGCAGTTCTTC | CASSSSTATYNEQFF
TRBJ1-1 | few | TRBV7-9 | . | TGTGCCAGCAGCTGGGAGTTAGGCGTTGCTTTCTTT | CASSWELGVAFF
TRBJ1-4 | . | TRBV6-5 | . | TGTGCCAGCAGACGGTACGATGAAAAACTGTTTTTT | CASRRYDEKLFF
TRBJ1-1 | . | TRBV28 | TRBD1 | TGTGCCAGCAGTCCTCCGGGACAGGGGAACACTGAAGCTTTCTTT | CASSPPGQGNTEAFF
TRBJ1-1 | . | TRBV15 | TRBD1 | TGTGCCACCAGCTCCCGACAGGGCTATAACACTGAAGCTTTCTTT | CATSSRQGYNTEAFF
TRBJ2-2 | . | TRBV7-9 | . | TGTGCCAGCAGCTTAGCAGGGGTCACCGGGGAGCTGTTTTTT | CASSLAGVTGELFF
TRBJ2-3 | . | TRBV11-3 | TRBD2 | TGTGCCAGCAGCTTAGGGCTAGCGGGGGTAGATACGCAGTATTTT | CASSLGLAGVDTQYF
TRBJ2-1 | . | TRBV5-6 | TRBD2 | TGTGCCAGCAGCTGGTCTAGCGGCCCCAAATTTCCCTACAATGAGCAGTTCTTC | CASSWSSGPKFPYNEQFF
TRBJ2-1 | . | TRBV9 | . | TGTGCCAGCAGCGTAGAGGGCAGGGCCCTTGACAATGAGCAGTTCTTC | CASSVEGRALDNEQFF
TRBJ2-7 | . | TRBV5-5 | TRBD1 | TGTGCCAGCAGCTTGGCCGACAGGGTATTCCCCTACGAGCAGTACTTC | CASSLADRVFPYEQYF
TRBJ1-6 | . | TRBV19 | TRBD1 | TGTGCCAGCTCTTGGGACAGGGGTTTAGATTCACCCCTCCACTTT | CASSWDRGLDSPLHF
TRBJ1-1 | . | TRBV27 | . | TGTGCCAGCAGTTCATCATGGGGACACGTGAACACTGAAGCTTTCTTT | CASSSSWGHVNTEAFF